This T cell receptor (beta chain) was profiled in a study of TIL therapy for anti-PD-1-resistant metastatic lung cancer. About the study: Tumors carried a median roughly 1.5 non-synonymous mutations per megabase.

Germline CDR1 is MDHEN and CDR2 is SYDVKM. CDR3 length: 12 amino acids. With 6 bases removed from V and 8 bases from J, the gap between germline ends came to 10 bases. Time point: pre-treatment sample, taken before nivolumab and TIL therapy. This was the immunoSEQ v3 assay. Each library reached about 2.1 million read pairs, or 5-6 million at deep level. The protocol was immunoSEQ multiplex PCR, while the TCRdb copy is restricted to in-frame clones and leaves out a portion. This sample has tens of thousands of clones, with approximately 86% found just once. The rearrangement joins TRBV28 to TRBJ1-4, with D possibly TRBD1 on 5 matching bases. The sample was blood, taken at baseline. This TCR came from a person aged 25 to 79 with non-small cell lung cancer. The CDR3 reads CASRSRGEKLFF. Here the CDR3 DNA reads TGTGCCAGCAGAAGCCGGGGGGAAAAACTGTTTTTT.